These 32 T cell receptor beta chains were sequenced from one sample in a study of CD8 T cells in Susac syndrome. An amount of RNA that ranged from 0.5 to 1 ug was reverse transcribed with random hexamers. One entry per CDR3 protein results from TCRdb running MiXCR on the immunoSEQ multiplex PCR reads. The table includes 150,000 to 200,000 distinct CDR3 sequences, 91% detected once. The material sequenced was CD4+ T cells from PBMCs. The receptors originated from a human donor with Susac syndrome.

The CDR3 is CASSYGGSRGYSYNEQFF. CDR3 coding DNA: TGTGCCAGCAGTTACGGGGGTAGTAGAGGTTACTCCTACAATGAGCAGTTCTTC. V usage is TRBV6-2 or TRBV6-3 and J usage is TRBJ2-1; D may correspond to TRBD1 or TRBD2 (5 bases each). V lost 2 bases and J 0 bases, leaving 17 bases between the germline ends. This CDR3 comprises 18 residues. CDR1 and CDR2 (germline): MNHEY, SVGEGT.

V and J are TRBV20-1 and TRBJ1-1, with 8 nucleotides matching TRBD1. The CDR3 is 12 amino acids. V shed 4 bases, J shed 7 bases, and the junction held 5 bases outside the gene matches. Germline assignment: CDR1 DFQATT and CDR2 SNEGSKA (reference sequence). CDR3 sequence reads: CSANGQGNEAFF. The CDR3 coding sequence is TGCAGTGCTAACGGACAGGGCAATGAAGCTTTCTTT.

V and J are TRBV7-9 and TRBJ1-2; possibly TRBD1 for D (6 bases). The V end was cut by 4 bases, the J end by 8 bases, with 17 bases between. CDR3 size: 14 residues. CDR1 and CDR2 (germline): SEHNR, FQNEAQ (reference sequence). The CDR3, as DNA: TGTGCCAGCAGCTCCGAGTATCAGGGGAGAGGCTACACCTTC. Translating it yields CASSSEYQGRGYTF.

The chain has TRBV7-6 and TRBJ2-1, with 7 bases identical to TRBD1. V lost 3 bases to trimming and J lost 10 bases; unmatched junction nucleotides: 6. The CDR3 is made up of 13 amino acids. CDR1 and CDR2 from the germline V gene are SGHVS and FNYEAQ. CDR3 DNA sequence: TGTGCCAGCAGCTTCACATGGGACAGCGAGCAGTTCTTC. Its translation is CASSFTWDSEQFF.

CDR3 in amino acids: CASSWGGNQPQHF. As DNA, the CDR3 is TGTGCCAGCAGTTGGGGTGGAAATCAGCCCCAGCATTTT. This chain links TRBV28 with TRBJ1-5, with no clear D. The CDR3 has 13 amino acids. V was pared by 4 bases and J by 4 bases, with 8 bases between. CDR1 and CDR2 (germline): MDHEN, SYDVKM. Supplemented by reference TRBV28 and TRBJ1-5, the full variable domain reads DVKVTQSSRYLVKRTGEKVFLECVQDMDHENMFWYRQDPGLGLRLIYFSYDVKMKEKGDIPEGYSVSREKKERFSLILESASTNQTSMYLCASSWGGNQPQHFGDGTRLSIL.

The chain carries TRBV20-1 and TRBJ1-4; 9 bases are shared with TRBD1. Germline trimming cut 6 bases from V and 5 bases from J; bases unmatched to any gene: 4. This CDR3 region has 13 residues. Germline CDR1 reads DFQATT; CDR2 reads SNEGSKA (reference sequence). CDR3 coding DNA: TGCAGTGCCAGGACAGGGGCAAATGAAAAACTGTTTTTT. Protein sequence: CSARTGANEKLFF.

The chain combines TRBV12-3 or TRBV12-4 with TRBJ2-7, with TRBD2 matching 9 bases. The CDR3 sequence is 16 residues long. The J segment lost 3 bases and the V segment lost 6 bases, leaving 12 bases of the junction unmatched. CDR3 nucleotides: TGTGCCAGCAGCGAGACCGGACTAGCGCTAAACTACGAGCAGTACTTC. As protein: CASSETGLALNYEQYF.

This chain connects TRBV30 to TRBJ2-3; D is uncertain. Looked up from germline, CDR1 is GTSNPN and CDR2 is SVGIG (reference sequence). The length of the CDR3 is 15 residues. V lost 2 bases and J lost 2, with 14 bases in between. The CDR3 loop reads CAWSRGSDVTDTQYF. The CDR3 nucleotides are TGTGCCTGGAGTCGTGGTTCCGATGTCACAGATACGCAGTATTTT.

This clonotype showed up just once. The rearrangement uses TRBV7-8 and TRBJ1-2; perhaps TRBD1 as D (5 bases). The CDR3 is made up of 14 amino acids. V lost 5 bases to trimming and J lost 5 bases, with 15 bases between them. Germline V gene sequence: CDR1 SGHVS, CDR2 FQNEAQ. CDR3 in amino acids: CASSAATEGYGYTF. The CDR3 nucleotides read TGTGCCAGCAGCGCAGCTACCGAGGGGTATGGCTACACCTTC.

This chain joins TRBV7-9 and TRBJ2-3; 8 bases are shared with TRBD2. CDR1 SEHNR and CDR2 FQNEAQ come from the germline V gene (reference sequence). This CDR3 has 15 amino acids. Losses at the gene ends were 5 bases for V and 2 bases for J; bases not matched to a gene: 6. DNA of the CDR3: TGTGCCAGCAGCATGAGCGGGGGAAACACAGATACGCAGTATTTT. Protein sequence: CASSMSGGNTDTQYF.

The chain has TRBV12-3 or TRBV12-4 and TRBJ2-1; 9 bases match TRBD2. J gave up 6 bases and V 5 bases, and 8 bases lay outside the gene matches. The CDR3 totals 15 residues. The CDR3 DNA follows: TGTGCCAGCAGTCTAGTAGCGGGAGTCTCCAATGAGCAGTTCTTC. As protein: CASSLVAGVSNEQFF.

This clonotype was observed once. The V and J genes are TRBV3-1 and TRBJ2-1, with 15 bases identical to TRBD2. Germline V lookup: CDR1 LGHDT, CDR2 YNNKEL (reference sequence). J gave up 7 bases and V 6 bases, and 10 bases lay outside the gene matches. The CDR3 is made up of 17 amino acids. This CDR3 reads CASRQGTSGGHWNEQFF. The CDR3 DNA sequence: TGTGCCAGCAGACAGGGGACTAGCGGGGGGCACTGGAATGAGCAGTTCTTC.

This rearrangement joins TRBV7-9 to TRBJ1-4; D may be TRBD1 (6 bases). Trimming cost V 7 bases and J 6 bases, with 18 bases left between them. CDR3 size: 15 residues. Germline CDR1 is SEHNR and CDR2 is FQNEAQ (reference sequence). The CDR3 loop reads CASTPWRGRDEKLFF. CDR3 nucleotides: TGTGCCAGCACCCCTTGGCGGGGGCGCGATGAAAAACTGTTTTTT. The variable domain in full, completed from reference TRBV7-9 and TRBJ1-4, reads DTGVSQNPRHKITKRGQNVTFRCDPISEHNRLYWYRQTLGQGPEFLTYFQNEAQLEKSRLLSDRFSAERPKGSFSTLEIQRTEQGDSAMYLCASTPWRGRDEKLFFGSGTQLSVL.

The CDR3 nucleotides read TGCAGTGCTAGAGAAGACAGGCGTGGGAACACTGAAGCTTTCTTT. It codes for CSAREDRRGNTEAFF. The chain combines TRBV20-1 with TRBJ1-1, with D perhaps matching TRBD1 (6 bases). This CDR3 spans 15 amino acids. The V and J ends lost 0 bases and 1 base respectively, with 12 bases between them. Germline V CDR1 and CDR2: DFQATT, SNEGSKA (reference sequence).

The chain combines TRBV7-3 with TRBJ2-5; D is perhaps TRBD1 or TRBD2 (5 bases each). V was shortened by 2 bases and J by 2 bases, with 12 bases between the two germline ends. The CDR3 runs 15 residues. Germline V gene lookup returns CDR1 SGHTA and CDR2 FQGTGA. Written as DNA, the CDR3 is TGTGCCAGCAGCTTAGGGGCAGGACTGCAAGAGACCCAGTACTTC. It specifies CASSLGAGLQETQYF. Based on the CDR3 plus reference TRBV7-3 and TRBJ2-5, the full variable domain is GAGVSQTPSNKVTEKGKYVELRCDPISGHTALYWYRQSLGQGPEFLIYFQGTGAADDSGLPNDRFFAVRPEGSVSTLKIQRTERGDSAVYLCASSLGAGLQETQYFGPGTRLLVL.

The rearrangement joins TRBV9 to TRBJ2-3; D gene unclear. The germline gives CDR1 SGDLS, CDR2 YYNGEE. Deletions cut 0 bases from V and 4 bases from J, with 21 bases between. This CDR3 is 18 amino acids long. The CDR3 sequence: CASSVATSTFGVADTQYF. CDR3 DNA sequence: TGTGCCAGCAGCGTAGCTACGAGTACGTTTGGAGTAGCAGATACGCAGTATTTT.

The chain combines TRBV3-1 with TRBJ1-5; 8 nucleotides align to TRBD1. CDR1 is LGHDT, CDR2 YNNKEL, per germline (reference sequence). The CDR3 sequence is 12 residues long. The V gene end was trimmed by 0 bases and the J gene end by 11 bases; junction bases not matched to a gene: 0. Here the CDR3 DNA reads TGTGCCAGCAGCCAAGAGACAGGGGCCCAGCATTTT. Its protein is CASSQETGAQHF. Using reference TRBV3-1 and TRBJ1-5 for the parts outside the CDR3, the full variable domain is DTAVSQTPKYLVTQMGNDKSIKCEQNLGHDTMYWYKQDSKKFLKIMFSYNNKELIINETVPNRFSPKSPDKAHLNLHINSLELGDSAVYFCASSQETGAQHFGDGTRLSIL.

This clonotype was picked up a small number of times. V is TRBV11-1 and J is TRBJ2-7; D is possibly TRBD1 or TRBD2 (5 bases each). The CDR3 totals 14 residues. V was shortened by 7 bases and J by 6 bases, with 19 bases between the two germline ends. CDR1 is SGHAT, CDR2 FQDESV, per germline (reference sequence). The CDR3 DNA reads as TGTGCCAGCACGCCCCAGGGAGCTGGAGTCGAGCAGTACTTC. Translation: CASTPQGAGVEQYF.

The chain carries TRBV5-1 and TRBJ2-5; TRBD2 aligns across 12 bases. From germline, CDR1 is SGHRS and CDR2 YFSETQ. V gave up 0 bases and J gave up 5 bases; unmatched junction bases: 5. The CDR3 runs to 16 residues. CDR3 in DNA: TGCGCCAGCAGCTTGGTCCTAGCGGGGGGGCAGGAGACCCAGTACTTC. Amino acid sequence: CASSLVLAGGQETQYF. Supplemented by reference TRBV5-1 and TRBJ2-5, the full variable domain reads KAGVTQTPRYLIKTRGQQVTLSCSPISGHRSVSWYQQTPGQGLQFLFEYFSETQRNKGNFPGRFSGRQFSNSRSEMNVSTLELGDSALYLCASSLVLAGGQETQYFGPGTRLLVL.

As DNA, the CDR3 is TGTGCCAGCCTAACCGACAGGGAGAGGTACAATGAGCAGTTCTTC. Translation: CASLTDRERYNEQFF. The chain joins TRBV2 to TRBJ2-1; 7 nucleotides line up with TRBD1. The germline V gene encodes CDR1 SNHLY and CDR2 FYNNEI. The V and J ends lost 8 bases and 4 bases, in that order; junction bases with no gene match: 11. The CDR3 consists of 15 residues. The full variable domain, in which reference TRBV2 and TRBJ2-1 provide the parts outside the CDR3, is EPEVTQTPSHQVTQMGQEVILRCVPISNHLYFYWYRQILGQKVEFLVSFYNNEISEKSEIFDDQFSVERPDGSNFTLKIRSTKLEDSAMYFCASLTDRERYNEQFFGPGTRLTVL.

CDR3 amino acids: CASRTGTNYEQYF. The CDR3 DNA is TGTGCCAGCAGGACCGGGACAAACTACGAGCAGTACTTC. The chain combines TRBV12-3 or TRBV12-4 with TRBJ2-7; D is possibly TRBD1 (6 bases). The V end was cut by 6 bases, the J end by 3 bases, with 12 bases between. The CDR3 is 13 amino acids.

The chain uses TRBV2 and TRBJ2-7, with 11 bases that match TRBD2. V lost 4 bases, J lost 7 bases, and 6 bases stayed unmatched. Germline V gene sequence: CDR1 SNHLY, CDR2 FYNNEI. The CDR3 covers 14 residues. The CDR3 region has the DNA TGTGCCAGCAGTGTACTAGCGGGAGTGGAGGAGCAGTACTTC. This codes for CASSVLAGVEEQYF.

The chain joins TRBV9 to TRBJ2-7, with 10 bases identical to TRBD1. The germline V gene encodes CDR1 SGDLS and CDR2 YYNGEE. The length of the CDR3 is 14 residues. J gave up 8 bases and V 4 bases, and 9 bases lay outside the gene matches. Here the CDR3 reads CASSSQDRGSKQYF. The CDR3, as DNA: TGTGCCAGCAGCTCCCAGGACAGGGGGAGTAAGCAGTACTTC.

CDR3 sequence: CASSLAGLAGGLQETQYF. The DNA for the CDR3 is TGTGCCAGCAGTTTAGCCGGACTAGCGGGGGGCCTACAAGAGACCCAGTACTTC. The J gene is TRBJ2-5, the V gene TRBV12-3 or TRBV12-4; the match to TRBD2 covers 14 bases. The CDR3 is 18 amino acids. Trimming took 0 bases from V and 2 from J; bases not matched to a gene: 5.

The chain employs TRBV7-9 and TRBJ1-1; unclear D gene. Trimming took 8 bases from V and 3 from J, leaving 7 bases between them. The length of the CDR3 is 11 residues. In germline, CDR1 is SEHNR, CDR2 FQNEAQ (reference sequence). The CDR3 is CASAGYTEAFF. CDR3 bases: TGTGCCAGCGCCGGGTACACTGAAGCTTTCTTT. Together with reference TRBV7-9 and TRBJ1-1, the CDR3 gives the full variable domain: DTGVSQNPRHKITKRGQNVTFRCDPISEHNRLYWYRQTLGQGPEFLTYFQNEAQLEKSRLLSDRFSAERPKGSFSTLEIQRTEQGDSAMYLCASAGYTEAFFGQGTRLTVV.

The CDR3 sequence: CASSPRGMGDTEAFF. The DNA for the CDR3 is TGTGCCAGCAGTCCCCGAGGGATGGGAGATACTGAAGCTTTCTTT. The rearrangement joins TRBV28 to TRBJ1-1; D gene uncertain. The CDR3 contains 15 residues. Looked up from germline, CDR1 is MDHEN and CDR2 is SYDVKM. The ends were cut back, 5 bases at V and 5 bases at J, with 18 bases in the middle. The entire variable domain, with the rest obtained from reference TRBV28 and TRBJ1-1, is as follows: DVKVTQSSRYLVKRTGEKVFLECVQDMDHENMFWYRQDPGLGLRLIYFSYDVKMKEKGDIPEGYSVSREKKERFSLILESASTNQTSMYLCASSPRGMGDTEAFFGQGTRLTVV.

The chain combines TRBV4-1 with TRBJ2-5; TRBD2 matches 16 bases. Germline lookup yields CDR1 MGHRA and CDR2 YSYEKL. The CDR3 runs 17 residues. Germline trimming cut 5 bases from V and 5 bases from J; bases unmatched to any gene: 8. The CDR3 reads CASSTGTSGGAWETQYF. For the CDR3, the DNA is TGCGCCAGCAGCACAGGGACTAGCGGGGGGGCGTGGGAGACCCAGTACTTC.

The sample holds one count of this clonotype. The V call is TRBV27, the J call TRBJ2-7, with 9 nucleotides matching TRBD1. The CDR3 extends over 16 amino acids. Trimming at V came to 5 bases and at J to 3 bases, leaving 11 bases not matched to a gene. Germline assignment: CDR1 MNHEY and CDR2 SMNVEV (reference sequence). CDR3 loop: CASSTPIGQGNYEQYF. The CDR3, as DNA: TGTGCCAGCAGTACCCCAATCGGACAGGGGAACTACGAGCAGTACTTC.

V usage is TRBV19 and J usage is TRBJ1-5, with D possibly TRBD1 on 6 matching bases. Germline CDR1 and CDR2: LNHDA and SQIVND (reference sequence). The CDR3 loop spans 14 amino acids. Trimming cost V 5 bases and J 5 bases, with 13 bases left between them. The chain's CDR3 is CASSPRQGYQPQHF. CDR3 nucleotides: TGTGCCAGTAGTCCCCGCCAGGGGTATCAGCCCCAGCATTTT.

The CDR3 nucleotides read TGCAGTGCCCCGGGACAGGGGGATGAAGCTTTCTTT. This gives the protein CSAPGQGDEAFF. This rearrangement joins TRBV20-1 to TRBJ1-1; TRBD1 matches 11 bases. The CDR3 extends over 12 amino acids. Germline V gene data show CDR1 as DFQATT and CDR2 as SNEGSKA (reference sequence). The junction had 4 bases not matched to a gene; V was cut back by 6 bases and J by 7 bases.

V is TRBV7-9 and J is TRBJ1-1; TRBD1 might be the D (5 bases). CDR3 length: 14 amino acids. Trimming removed 5 bases from V and 2 bases from J, with 12 bases in between. The germline gives CDR1 SEHNR, CDR2 FQNEAQ (reference sequence). CDR3 loop: CASSKKQANTEAFF. CDR3 bases: TGTGCCAGCAGCAAGAAACAGGCTAACACTGAAGCTTTCTTT.

Remarks on this clonotype: At one end, the junction sequence differs from germline, possibly due to a read error. The rearrangement joins TRBV7-7 to TRBJ2-5, with D perhaps TRBD2 (6 bases). The CDR3 consists of 16 residues. Germline V gives CDR1 SSHAT, CDR2 FNYEAQ (reference sequence). This chain's CDR3 is CASSLNQGLLQETQYF. The CDR3 region has the DNA TGTGCTAGCAGCTTGAATCAGGGACTCCTACAAGAGACCCAGTACTTC.